The present entry profiles one T cell receptor beta chain with its context. This clonotype was seen more than once but under ten times. Its antigen remains unidentified. No qualities accompany the bases; no much larger clone lies one base away. These data belong to a study of T cells after yellow fever vaccination (dated by TCRdb to the late 2010s). Regarding the complete study: The SMART-Seq v4 Ultra Low Input RNA kit was used to prepare libraries from fractions with low cell numbers. To track T-cell clones before and after primary and booster YFV17D yellow fever vaccination, bulk TCR alpha and beta repertoires were sequenced longitudinally. The cohort comprised two healthy male donors, one aged 18 to 29 and one aged 30 to 39 years. Blood was collected at multiple timepoints before and after primary and secondary immunization, and bulk PBMC replicates and cell subsets were isolated. The research as a whole found: A small share of clonotypes occurred in both CD4 and CD8 compartments, likely arising from convergent recombination. Most clones expanded after primary vaccination (about 95% of CD4 and roughly 88% of CD8) were re-detected after the booster, suggesting that broad memory maintenance occurred. Because only two donors were included in the study, the extent to which the findings can be generalized is limited. The secondary T-cell response was found to be weaker but faster than the primary response, with a peak reached on day 5 rather than on day 15. Computational filtering was required because FACS-sorted repertoires could contain abundant contaminating clonotypes from the bulk population.

Deletion took 0 bases off V and 7 bases off J, with a span of 17 bases between the germline ends. CDR1 and CDR2, looked up from the germline V gene, are SGDLS and YYNGEE. The CDR3 covers 16 residues, taking in both the cysteine and the phenylalanine. Just the 48-base CDR3 DNA is kept, in frame starting at base 1. The treatment or condition label, as the study defines it: live attenuated yellow fever vaccine strain. At each blood-draw timepoint, two biological replicates of bulk PBMCs were obtained. A standard Ficoll-Paque protocol was used to isolate PBMCs from peripheral blood. RNA was extracted with TriZol from bulk PBMCs, CD4 and CD8 fractions, and dextramer-positive and dextramer-negative fractions. TCR cDNA was synthesized by 5'RACE template switching, through which a universal primer site and unique molecular identifiers were introduced. Priming of cDNA synthesis was performed from both the TCR alpha and TCR beta constant segments. Two PCR steps were used to amplify libraries, with sample barcodes and sequencing adapters being added in the second step. Libraries were sequenced on Illumina HiSeq 2500 (2x100 bp) or NovaSeq (2x150 bp). Processing in the source paper ran as follows. MIGEC was used to demultiplex reads and collapse the reads into UMI consensus sequences, and MiXCR was used for V(D)J alignment. Using edgeR on replicate PBMC samples, clonotypes were called vaccine-responding if FDR was below 0.01 and the log2 fold change was above 5 up to day 15. CD4 or CD8 identity was assigned to each bulk clonotype according to whether the clonotype was present at higher abundance in the sequenced CD4 repertoire or the sequenced CD8 repertoire. TCRdb cleaned the public reads at Q25 with fastp, built clones with MiXCR and kept in-frame beta chains. Each record represents a unique CDR3 protein, reported with the most common genes and DNA among its rows. The V and J calls and clone size are TCRdb's, not the authors'. This sample has roughly 520,000 distinct CDR3 sequences in its table, and roughly 22% of those were observed once. The ten biggest clones cover about a sixth of the sample.

The chain is assembled from TRBV9 and TRBJ2-1; the D gene may be TRBD1 or TRBD2, since each aligns over 5 bases. This clonotype was obtained from a man younger than 35 who received the YFV17D yellow fever vaccine. Sequences were derived from PBMCs, sampled about 21 days after the first yellow fever vaccination. The CDR3 in this case is CASSVESRGARNEQFF. DNA sequence: TGTGCCAGCAGCGTAGAATCTCGAGGGGCGCGGAATGAGCAGTTCTTC.